This is a list of T cell receptor beta chains from one sample in a study of TIL therapy for anti-PD-1-resistant metastatic lung cancer. The assay was immunoSEQ multiplex PCR, and TCRdb's table has in-frame clones only and misses some. The table records 25,000 to 30,000 clones, under 80% of them present only once. Sequencing used tumor tissue, obtained at baseline. The receptors come from a woman between 25 and 80 years old with non-small cell lung cancer. Each CDR3 is given with its conserved first and last residue. The D gene is left open where the match is weak. Clone size is given for some rows only: seen once, a few or many times, or a class if the clone is expanded.

CDR3aa: CASSAQNVRAYEQYF
CDR3nt: TGTGCCAGCAGTGCCCAGAATGTACGAGCCTACGAGCAGTACTTC
j_gene: TRBJ2-7
abundance: .
v_gene: TRBV25-1
d_gene: .

CDR3aa: CASGQGGGNQPQHF
CDR3nt: TGTGCCAGCGGCCAGGGGGGGGGCAATCAGCCCCAGCATTTT
j_gene: TRBJ1-5
abundance: few
v_gene: TRBV12-1
d_gene: .

CDR3aa: CASTSQGSSPGETQYF
CDR3nt: TGTGCCAGCACCTCCCAAGGCAGTTCACCCGGGGAGACCCAGTACTTC
j_gene: TRBJ2-5
abundance: .
v_gene: TRBV7-2
d_gene: .

CDR3aa: CASSRDNYEQYF
CDR3nt: TGTGCCTCAAGCCGGGACAACTACGAGCAGTACTTC
j_gene: TRBJ2-7
abundance: .
v_gene: TRBV6-1
d_gene: .

CDR3aa: CASSEDTGRQETQYF
CDR3nt: TGTGCCAGCAGTGAAGACACAGGGAGGCAAGAGACCCAGTACTTC
j_gene: TRBJ2-5
abundance: .
v_gene: TRBV6-1
d_gene: .

CDR3aa: CASKQYSNQPQHF
CDR3nt: TGTGCCAGCAAACAATATAGCAATCAGCCCCAGCATTTT
j_gene: TRBJ1-5
abundance: once
v_gene: TRBV6-1
d_gene: .

CDR3aa: CASSQDSLMIRADEKLFF
CDR3nt: TGTGCCAGCAGCCAAGATAGTTTGATGATTAGGGCGGACGAAAAACTGTTTTTT
j_gene: TRBJ1-4
abundance: .
v_gene: TRBV14
d_gene: .

CDR3aa: CASSLSLLNTGELFF
CDR3nt: TGTGCCAGCAGTTTATCGTTACTGAACACCGGGGAGCTGTTTTTT
j_gene: TRBJ2-2
abundance: .
v_gene: TRBV27
d_gene: .

CDR3aa: CASSEALQGLESYEQYF
CDR3nt: TGTGCCAGCAGTGAAGCGCTCCAGGGACTAGAAAGTTACGAGCAGTACTTC
j_gene: TRBJ2-7
abundance: .
v_gene: TRBV2
d_gene: TRBD2

CDR3aa: CSEKQGRSYNEQFF
CDR3nt: TGCAGCGAAAAACAGGGTAGGTCCTACAATGAGCAGTTCTTC
j_gene: TRBJ2-1
abundance: .
v_gene: TRBV29-1
d_gene: .

CDR3aa: CASSQGTSGEAFF
CDR3nt: TGTGCCAGCAGTCAAGGGACGTCGGGGGAGGCTTTCTTT
j_gene: TRBJ1-1
abundance: .
v_gene: TRBV6-5
d_gene: .

CDR3aa: CASSHPTGKYEQYF
CDR3nt: TGTGCCAGCAGCCACCCTACAGGGAAGTACGAGCAGTACTTC
j_gene: TRBJ2-7
abundance: .
v_gene: TRBV5-4
d_gene: .

CDR3aa: CASSTGLRTDTQYF
CDR3nt: TGTGCCAGCAGTACGGGACTCCGCACAGATACGCAGTATTTT
j_gene: TRBJ2-3
abundance: .
v_gene: TRBV6-5
d_gene: .

CDR3aa: CAITKTGGLTGELFF
CDR3nt: TGTGCCATCACTAAGACAGGGGGACTAACCGGGGAGCTGTTTTTT
j_gene: TRBJ2-2
abundance: .
v_gene: TRBV10-3
d_gene: TRBD1

CDR3aa: CASSVVRAEQFF
CDR3nt: TGCGCCAGCAGTGTGGTTCGGGCTGAGCAGTTCTTC
j_gene: TRBJ2-1
abundance: .
v_gene: TRBV10-2
d_gene: .

CDR3aa: CASRHTGEKLFF
CDR3nt: TGTGCCAGCCGGCATACAGGGGAAAAACTGTTTTTT
j_gene: TRBJ1-4
abundance: .
v_gene: TRBV19
d_gene: .

CDR3aa: CASSSGTSGWEQYF
CDR3nt: TGTGCCAGCAGCTCTGGGACTAGCGGGTGGGAGCAGTACTTC
j_gene: TRBJ2-7
abundance: .
v_gene: TRBV7-9
d_gene: TRBD2

CDR3aa: CASGLVFGSTDTQYF
CDR3nt: TGTGCTAGTGGTTTGGTGTTCGGCAGCACAGATACGCAGTATTTT
j_gene: TRBJ2-3
abundance: .
v_gene: TRBV12-5
d_gene: .

CDR3aa: CSVTSGRNNEQFF
CDR3nt: TGCAGCGTTACTAGCGGGAGGAACAATGAGCAGTTCTTC
j_gene: TRBJ2-1
abundance: .
v_gene: TRBV29-1
d_gene: TRBD2

CDR3aa: CASSPDPWHNEQFF
CDR3nt: TGTGCCAGCAGCCCTGACCCGTGGCACAATGAGCAGTTCTTC
j_gene: TRBJ2-1
abundance: .
v_gene: TRBV9
d_gene: .

CDR3aa: CASSRGEVFSYNEQFF
CDR3nt: TGTGCCAGCAGCCGGGGCGAGGTTTTCTCCTACAATGAGCAGTTCTTC
j_gene: TRBJ2-1
abundance: .
v_gene: TRBV5-8
d_gene: .

CDR3aa: CASSPGQLGYTF
CDR3nt: TGTGCCAGCAGCCCAGGACAGCTTGGCTACACCTTC
j_gene: TRBJ1-2
abundance: few
v_gene: TRBV11-2
d_gene: .

CDR3aa: CASSGRMNEQFF
CDR3nt: TGTGCCAGCAGCGGGCGAATGAATGAGCAGTTCTTC
j_gene: TRBJ2-1
abundance: .
v_gene: TRBV11-3
d_gene: .

CDR3aa: CASSYGQGLAYTF
CDR3nt: TGTGCCAGCAGTTACGGGCAGGGCCTTGCCTACACCTTC
j_gene: TRBJ1-2
abundance: .
v_gene: TRBV6-6
d_gene: .

CDR3aa: CATYGGDGYTF
CDR3nt: TGTGCCACCTACGGGGGCGATGGCTACACCTTC
j_gene: TRBJ1-2
abundance: many
v_gene: TRBV7-9
d_gene: .

CDR3aa: CSVFQGIGGYTF
CDR3nt: TGCAGCGTTTTCCAGGGGATTGGAGGCTACACCTTC
j_gene: TRBJ1-2
abundance: few
v_gene: TRBV29-1
d_gene: .

CDR3aa: CAWRVGRGSYDGYTF
CDR3nt: TGTGCCTGGAGGGTTGGCAGGGGCAGCTATGATGGCTACACCTTC
j_gene: TRBJ1-2
abundance: few
v_gene: TRBV30
d_gene: .

CDR3aa: CASSWTKGAYEQYF
CDR3nt: TGTGCCAGCAGTTGGACCAAGGGGGCCTACGAGCAGTACTTC
j_gene: TRBJ2-7
abundance: .
v_gene: TRBV6-5
d_gene: .

CDR3aa: CASSSADSGFFF
CDR3nt: TGTGCCAGCAGCTCGGCGGACTCCGGGTTTTTTTTC
j_gene: TRBJ2-7
abundance: .
v_gene: TRBV7-2
d_gene: .

CDR3aa: CASSLRVDTQYF
CDR3nt: TGTGCCAGCAGCTTAAGGGTCGATACGCAGTATTTT
j_gene: TRBJ2-3
abundance: .
v_gene: TRBV7-8
d_gene: .

CDR3aa: CASSGLAGGEETQYF
CDR3nt: TGTGCCAGCAGCGGACTAGCGGGAGGAGAAGAGACCCAGTACTTC
j_gene: TRBJ2-5
abundance: .
v_gene: TRBV27
d_gene: TRBD2

CDR3aa: CASSSDYYGYTF
CDR3nt: TGTGCCAGCAGCTCCGATTACTATGGCTACACCTTC
j_gene: TRBJ1-2
abundance: .
v_gene: TRBV7-9
d_gene: .

CDR3aa: CASSLAPGGTNTEAFF
CDR3nt: TGTGCCAGCAGCTTAGCCCCCGGGGGGACGAACACTGAAGCTTTCTTT
j_gene: TRBJ1-1
abundance: few
v_gene: TRBV7-6
d_gene: .

CDR3aa: CAWSGLASSYEQYF
CDR3nt: TGTGCCTGGAGTGGATTGGCGTCCTCCTACGAGCAGTACTTC
j_gene: TRBJ2-7
abundance: .
v_gene: TRBV30
d_gene: .

CDR3aa: CATSRARTGVTDTQYF
CDR3nt: TGTGCCACCAGCAGAGCGCGGACAGGGGTCACAGATACGCAGTATTTT
j_gene: TRBJ2-3
abundance: .
v_gene: TRBV15
d_gene: TRBD1

CDR3aa: CASSVEGTGYDNEQFF
CDR3nt: TGTGCCAGCAGCGTAGAAGGGACAGGGTATGACAATGAGCAGTTCTTC
j_gene: TRBJ2-1
abundance: .
v_gene: TRBV9
d_gene: TRBD1

CDR3aa: CASGWGTAGTSGRAGELFF
CDR3nt: TGTGCTAGTGGTTGGGGGACGGCCGGGACTAGCGGGAGGGCCGGGGAGCTGTTTTTT
j_gene: TRBJ2-2
abundance: .
v_gene: TRBV12-5
d_gene: TRBD2

CDR3aa: CASSIPGLAGGLQETQYF
CDR3nt: TGTGCCAGCAGCATCCCGGGACTAGCGGGAGGGCTCCAAGAGACCCAGTACTTC
j_gene: TRBJ2-5
abundance: .
v_gene: TRBV7-9
d_gene: TRBD2

CDR3aa: CASSPALGGTDTQYF
CDR3nt: TGTGCCAGCAGTCCTGCCCTGGGGGGCACAGATACGCAGTATTTT
j_gene: TRBJ2-3
abundance: .
v_gene: TRBV6-5
d_gene: .